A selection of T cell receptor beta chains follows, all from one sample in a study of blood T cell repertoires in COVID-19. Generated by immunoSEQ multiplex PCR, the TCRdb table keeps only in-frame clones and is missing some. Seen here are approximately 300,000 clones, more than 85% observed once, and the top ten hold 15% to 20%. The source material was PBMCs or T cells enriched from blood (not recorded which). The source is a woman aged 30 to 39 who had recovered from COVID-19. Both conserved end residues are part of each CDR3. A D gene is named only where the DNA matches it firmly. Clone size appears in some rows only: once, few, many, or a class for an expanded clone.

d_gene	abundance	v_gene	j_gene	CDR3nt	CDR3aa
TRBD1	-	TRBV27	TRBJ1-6	TGTGCCAGCAGGAAGGGCCCAGGGACAGCGGATTCACCCCTCCACTTT	CASRKGPGTADSPLHF
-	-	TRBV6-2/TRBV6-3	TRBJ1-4	TGTGCCAGCAGCCCCGTTGCAGCCGGACTTGAAAAACTGTTTTTT	CASSPVAAGLEKLFF
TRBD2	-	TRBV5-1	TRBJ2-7	TGCGCCAGCACTGGGACTAGCGGTAGGGGGGAGCAGTACTTC	CASTGTSGRGEQYF
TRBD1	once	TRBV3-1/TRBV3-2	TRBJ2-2	TGTGCCAGCAGCCAAACCGGGACAGGGAACACCGGGGAGCTGTTTTTT	CASSQTGTGNTGELFF
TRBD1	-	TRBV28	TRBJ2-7	TGTGCCAGCAGTAACGACAGGGGGCCGATCTACGAGCAGTACTTC	CASSNDRGPIYEQYF
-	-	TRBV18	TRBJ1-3	TGTGCCAGCTCACCACGAGGAGGGCAATCCGGGGCGATTCTCTCTGGAAACACCATATATTTT	CASSPRGGQSGAILSGNTIYF
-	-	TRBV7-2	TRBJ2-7	TGTGCCAGCAGCTTCTCTCGTGGTCAGGGGTACGAGCAGTACTTC	CASSFSRGQGYEQYF
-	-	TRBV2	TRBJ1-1	TGTGCCAGCAGGCTCCAACAGGGAACTGAAGCTTTCTTT	CASRLQQGTEAFF
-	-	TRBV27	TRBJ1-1	TGTGCCAGCAGCCCAACCGCTACAGGGCCACTGAACACTGAAGCTTTCTTT	CASSPTATGPLNTEAFF
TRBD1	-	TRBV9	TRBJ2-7	TGTGCCAGCAGCACCACCGGGACAGCAATCTACGAGCAGTACTTC	CASSTTGTAIYEQYF
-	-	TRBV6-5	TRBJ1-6	TGTGCCAGCAGTCCAGGGCGACCCCTCCACTTT	CASSPGRPLHF
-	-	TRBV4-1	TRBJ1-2	TGCGCCAGCAGCCAAGCCCGCGGGCGCCGCAGCTACACCTTC	CASSQARGRRSYTF
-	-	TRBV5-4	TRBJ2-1	TGTGCCAGCAGCCGAGGGGAGGTTAGCGATGAGCAGTTCTTC	CASSRGEVSDEQFF
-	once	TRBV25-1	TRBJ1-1	TGTGCCAGCAATCAAAACATGAACACTGAAGCTTTCTTT	CASNQNMNTEAFF
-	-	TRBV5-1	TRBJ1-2	TGCGCCACCTCGCAGGTTTCAAACTATGGCTACACCTTC	CATSQVSNYGYTF
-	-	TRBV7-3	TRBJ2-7	TGTGCCAGCAGGGTAACCGCAGGGGCCTACGAGCAGTACTTC	CASRVTAGAYEQYF
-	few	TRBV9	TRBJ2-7	TGTGCCAGCAGCGCTACCCTAGGGGGCTACGAGCAGTACTTC	CASSATLGGYEQYF
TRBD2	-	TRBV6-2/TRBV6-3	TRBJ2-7	TGTGCCAGCAGTCCCCCACAGCCCGGACTAGCGGCCTACGAGCAGTACTTC	CASSPPQPGLAAYEQYF
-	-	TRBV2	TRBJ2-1	TGTGCCAGCATAATCAGCAATGAGCAGTTCTTC	CASIISNEQFF
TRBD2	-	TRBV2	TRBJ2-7	TGTGCCAGCAGCCCGAGGGGGACTAGTGCCTACGAGCAGTACTTC	CASSPRGTSAYEQYF
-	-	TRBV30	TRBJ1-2	TGTGCCTGGAGTGTTACAGGTTCTAACTATGGCTACACCTTC	CAWSVTGSNYGYTF
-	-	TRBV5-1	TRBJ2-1	TGCGCCAGCAGCAGTTCTGGCGGCATCAGCTATGAGCAGTTCTTC	CASSSSGGISYEQFF
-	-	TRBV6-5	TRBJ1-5	TGTGCCAGCAGTATAGAAGCCGGGTATCAGCCCCAGCATTTT	CASSIEAGYQPQHF
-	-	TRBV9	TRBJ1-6	TGTGCCAGCAGCGCCGACACGGAAAATTCACCCCTCCACTTT	CASSADTENSPLHF
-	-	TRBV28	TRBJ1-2	TGTGCCAGCAACGGGGGAAGGGAGGGCTACACCTTC	CASNGGREGYTF
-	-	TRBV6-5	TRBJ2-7	TGTGCCAGCAGTTACGTGTCGGGCGGACTTTACGAGCAGTACTTC	CASSYVSGGLYEQYF
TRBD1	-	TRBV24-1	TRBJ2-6	TGTGCCACCAGTGATGGGACAGGGCTCTCTGGGGCCAACGTCCTGACTTTC	CATSDGTGLSGANVLTF
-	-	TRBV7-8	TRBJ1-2	TGTGCCAGCAGCCCGAACAGCGGGGGCTATGGCTACACCTTC	CASSPNSGGYGYTF
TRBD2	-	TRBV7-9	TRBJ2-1	TGTGCCAGCAGCCTCCCGGGGGGGGAGCAGTTCTTC	CASSLPGGEQFF
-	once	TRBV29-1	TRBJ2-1	TGCAGCGCTGTTCATGCCGGGAGTTCCTACAATGAGCAGTTCTTC	CSAVHAGSSYNEQFF
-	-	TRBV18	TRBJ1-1	TGTGCCAGCTCCCAGGTCGGTACAGCCGTAAGCACTGAAGCTTTCTTT	CASSQVGTAVSTEAFF
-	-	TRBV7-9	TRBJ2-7	TGTGCCAGCAGCTTAATCAGCGGCTCCTACGAGCAGTACTTC	CASSLISGSYEQYF
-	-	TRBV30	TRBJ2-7	TGTGCCTGGAGTGGATGGGCCATCGGGCAGTACTTC	CAWSGWAIGQYF
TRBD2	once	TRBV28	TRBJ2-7	TGTGCCAGCAGTTCGACTAGCGGGGGAGGCGAGCAGTACTTC	CASSSTSGGGEQYF
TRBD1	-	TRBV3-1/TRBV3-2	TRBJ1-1	TGTGCCAGCAGTCCCAGGGGGCAGACCACTGAAGCTTTCTTT	CASSPRGQTTEAFF
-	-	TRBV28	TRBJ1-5	TGTGCCAGCAGTCCAAGGGGAGGTGGCAATCAGCCCCAGCATTTT	CASSPRGGGNQPQHF
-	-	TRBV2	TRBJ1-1	TGTGCCAGCAGGCAGGAGAACACTGAAGCTTTCTTT	CASRQENTEAFF
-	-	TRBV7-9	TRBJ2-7	TGTGCCAGCAGCTTATTAGCACCGCAGTACTTC	CASSLLAPQYF
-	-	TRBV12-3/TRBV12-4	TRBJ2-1	TGTGCCAGCACGGTCACCCTCAATGAGCAGTTCTTC	CASTVTLNEQFF
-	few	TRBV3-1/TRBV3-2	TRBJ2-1	TGTGCCAGCAGCCAAGCTGGGGGCCGGGTCTACAATGAGCAGTTCTTC	CASSQAGGRVYNEQFF
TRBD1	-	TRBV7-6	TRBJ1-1	TGTGCCAGCAGCCCGACCGGGACAGGGGTGACTGAAGCTTTCTTT	CASSPTGTGVTEAFF
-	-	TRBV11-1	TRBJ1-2	TGTGCCAGCAGCTTAGTTGCCACAGGAAAGGGCTACACCTTC	CASSLVATGKGYTF
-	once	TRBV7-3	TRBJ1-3	TGTGCCAGCAGCTCGCTCCCTCGGGACAAGCACCTCGCGGGAAACACCATATATTTT	CASSSLPRDKHLAGNTIYF
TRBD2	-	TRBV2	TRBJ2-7	TGTGCCAGCAGTGAGCGATCTAGCGGGAGCTCCTACGAGCAGTACTTC	CASSERSSGSSYEQYF
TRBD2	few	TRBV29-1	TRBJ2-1	TGCAGCGTTGACAGCGGGGGTGGAAATGAGCAGTTCTTC	CSVDSGGGNEQFF
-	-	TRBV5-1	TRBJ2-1	TGCGCCAGCAGCTTGGAACAGGAGTACAATGAGCAGTTCTTC	CASSLEQEYNEQFF
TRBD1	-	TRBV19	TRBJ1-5	TGTGCCAGTAGATCAACAGGGGCTAGCAATCAGCCCCAGCATTTT	CASRSTGASNQPQHF
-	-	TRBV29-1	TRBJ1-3	TGCAGCGTTGTGTCTCCCTTCTCTGGAAACACCATATATTTT	CSVVSPFSGNTIYF
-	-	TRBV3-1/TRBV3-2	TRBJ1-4	TGTGCCAGCAGCCAAGACCGGGGAAAACTGTTTTTT	CASSQDRGKLFF
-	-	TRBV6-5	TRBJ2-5	TGTGCCAACTTGCGACAGCTCGGGGGAGAAGAGACCCAGTACTTC	CANLRQLGGEETQYF